The 19 T cell receptor beta chains given below trace back to one sample, sequenced in a study of blood T cells in healthy people across ages. The authors ran a second PCR of about 6 to 11 cycles using a sample-barcoded 5' primer and a J-beta primer mix. TCRdb independently ran MiXCR on the 5' RACE reads; one entry per CDR3 protein. The data hold around 690,000 distinct CDR3 sequences, with about 54% observed a single time. Sequencing used blood. The receptors originated from a man aged 55 to 70 in good health.

The V call is TRBV12-3 or TRBV12-4, the J call TRBJ1-1; D is perhaps TRBD1 (6 bases). This CDR3 region has 12 residues. The V end was cut by 6 bases, the J end by 8 bases, with 13 bases between. The CDR3 spells CASRNLDSEAFF. For the CDR3, the DNA is TGTGCCAGCAGAAACCTGGACAGCGAAGCTTTCTTT.

The rearrangement uses TRBV15 and TRBJ1-6, with D unresolved. Germline V gene sequence: CDR1 LNHNV, CDR2 YYDKDF (reference sequence). The CDR3 has 13 residues. V lost 0 bases, J lost 7 bases, and 4 bases lay in between. The CDR3 nucleotides read TGTGCCACCAGCAGAGATACAAATTCACCCCTCCACTTT. The encoded protein is CATSRDTNSPLHF.

The chain recombines TRBV9 with TRBJ2-1; TRBD2 matches at 7 bases. This CDR3 has 15 residues. Germline V gene sequence: CDR1 SGDLS, CDR2 YYNGEE. Trimming removed 1 base from V and 3 bases from J; junction bases left unmatched: 4. The DNA for the CDR3 is TGTGCCAGCAGCGTAACGGGGGGAAGCTACAATGAGCAGTTCTTC. This translates into CASSVTGGSYNEQFF.

This clonotype was recorded a few times. J is TRBJ2-5 and V is TRBV2; no reliable D call. From germline, CDR1 is SNHLY and CDR2 FYNNEI. The V end was cut by 3 bases, the J end by 4 bases, with 6 bases between. This CDR3 has 12 residues. This CDR3 is CASSDVVETQYF. The CDR3, as DNA: TGTGCCAGCAGTGATGTGGTAGAGACCCAGTACTTC.

The chain couples TRBV5-1 to TRBJ2-5; 11 positions agree with TRBD2. This CDR3 has 15 amino acids. V was clipped by 6 bases and J by 4 bases; unmatched bases: 8. Germline-derived CDR1 and CDR2 are SGHRS and YFSETQ. This chain's CDR3 is CASTLTGTSGETQYF. In DNA form, the CDR3 reads TGCGCCAGCACCTTAACCGGGACTAGCGGAGAGACCCAGTACTTC.

This clonotype was picked up one time. In nucleotides, the CDR3 is TGTGCCAGCAGTGAGCGGGGGGGCCACACAGATACGCAGTATTTT. Amino acids: CASSERGGHTDTQYF. J is TRBJ2-3 and V is TRBV27, with TRBD2 matching 10 bases. Germline values: CDR1 MNHEY, CDR2 SMNVEV (reference sequence). V lost 5 bases, J lost 2 bases, and 4 bases stayed unmatched. The CDR3 is 15 residues long.

The rearrangement uses TRBV2 and TRBJ2-7; D is undetermined. Germline V gene sequence: CDR1 SNHLY, CDR2 FYNNEI. The CDR3 length is 12 residues. The germline V and J ends were trimmed by 6 bases and 5 bases, with 11 bases remaining between them. DNA of the CDR3: TGTGCCAGCAGGCAAGCCAGAAACGAGCAGTACTTC. Its protein product is CASRQARNEQYF.

This chain joins TRBV4-1 and TRBJ2-5; D gene unclear. Deletions cut 5 bases from V and 5 bases from J, with 15 bases between. Germline CDR1 reads MGHRA; CDR2 reads YSYEKL. This CDR3 has 14 amino acids. CDR3 sequence: CASSSTGSRETQYF. CDR3 coding DNA: TGCGCCAGCAGCTCAACCGGCTCCCGGGAGACCCAGTACTTC.

This clonotype appeared a few times. V usage is TRBV5-6 and J usage is TRBJ2-5; 8 nucleotides agree with TRBD1. The J segment lost 1 base and the V segment lost 3 bases, leaving 5 bases of the junction unmatched. Germline CDR1 reads SGHDT; CDR2 reads YYEEEE. This CDR3 has 15 residues. The CDR3 sequence is CASSSTDRAQETQYF. Here the CDR3 DNA reads TGTGCCAGCAGCTCAACGGACAGGGCCCAAGAGACCCAGTACTTC.

This clonotype was found once. J is TRBJ2-1 and V is TRBV12-3 or TRBV12-4; D unclear. This CDR3 is built from 16 residues. Trimming cost V 1 base and J 0 bases, with 10 bases left between them. The CDR3 DNA sequence: TGTGCCAGCAGTTTAGTTACCCTCCTCTCCTACAATGAGCAGTTCTTC. It translates to CASSLVTLLSYNEQFF.

In its sample, this clonotype was seen a few times. This chain uses TRBV5-1 with TRBJ2-5; D possibly uses TRBD1 or TRBD2 (5 bases each). There are 16 residues in the CDR3. V was shortened by 4 bases and J by 5 bases, with 21 bases between the two germline ends. Germline assignment: CDR1 SGHRS and CDR2 YFSETQ. CDR3 nucleotides: TGCGCCAGCAGCCCTTTCGATCGGGGCTCCCGGGAGACCCAGTACTTC. Encoded protein: CASSPFDRGSRETQYF.

The genes are TRBV5-1 and TRBJ2-5, with 9 bases identical to TRBD1. CDR3 length: 16 amino acids. CDR1 is SGHRS and CDR2 is YFSETQ in the germline V gene. Trimming cost V 2 bases and J 5 bases; bases outside gene matches: 10. The CDR3: CASSLTPGQGGETQYF. CDR3 coding DNA: TGCGCCAGCAGCTTAACACCGGGACAGGGAGGGGAGACCCAGTACTTC.

CDR3: CASSLGPDAYGYTF. CDR3 coding DNA: TGCGCCAGCAGCTTGGGTCCGGATGCCTATGGCTACACCTTC. The rearrangement uses TRBV5-1 and TRBJ1-2; D is unclear. Trimming removed 0 bases from V and 4 bases from J, with 10 bases in between. Germline CDR1 is SGHRS and CDR2 is YFSETQ. The CDR3 runs 14 residues.

The V and J genes are TRBV5-5 and TRBJ1-4; tentatively, D is TRBD1 (6 bases). CDR3 length equals 15 residues. From germline, CDR1 is SGHKS and CDR2 YYEKEE (reference sequence). Trimming cost V 0 bases and J 4 bases, with 10 bases left between them. In DNA, the CDR3 is TGTGCCAGCAGCTTGGCGGACAGCCTTAATGAAAAACTGTTTTTT. Translation gives CASSLADSLNEKLFF.

This chain connects TRBV5-6 to TRBJ1-5; TRBD1 matches 9 bases. V dropped 4 bases and J dropped 7; count of bases not matched to a gene: 12. Germline CDR1 and CDR2: SGHDT and YYEEEE. CDR3 length: 16 residues. The CDR3 region has the DNA TGTGCCAGCAGCATGATGGGACAGGGCAAGGGCCAGCCCCAGCATTTT. It encodes CASSMMGQGKGQPQHF. The complete variable domain, with remaining parts taken from reference TRBV5-6 and TRBJ1-5, reads DAGVTQSPTHLIKTRGQQVTLRCSPKSGHDTVSWYQQALGQGPQFIFQYYEEEERQRGNFPDRFSGHQFPNYSSELNVNALLLGDSALYLCASSMMGQGKGQPQHFGDGTRLSIL.

This clonotype was counted only a few times. This sequence joins TRBV10-3 and TRBJ2-1, with 14 bases fitting TRBD2. Germline CDR1 ENHRY, CDR2 SYGVKD. Trimming cost V 8 bases and J 5 bases; bases outside gene matches: 5. This CDR3 has 15 residues. CDR3 in DNA: TGTGCCATCGGGACTAGCGGGGGTTCGGACAATGAGCAGTTCTTC. Translation gives CAIGTSGGSDNEQFF.

CDR3 in amino acids: CSARDRGIGYGYTF. CDR3 coding DNA: TGCAGTGCTAGAGACCGGGGCATTGGGTATGGCTACACCTTC. The chain carries TRBV20-1 and TRBJ1-2; possibly TRBD1 for D (5 bases). Germline lookup yields CDR1 DFQATT and CDR2 SNEGSKA (reference sequence). CDR3 length equals 14 residues. Trimming left V 0 bases short and J 5 bases short, with 13 bases between.

This chain joins TRBV7-8 and TRBJ2-7; 8 bases fit TRBD1. This CDR3 is built from 17 residues. Looked up from germline, CDR1 is SGHVS and CDR2 is FQNEAQ. Germline trimming cut 0 bases from V and 2 bases from J; bases unmatched to any gene: 9. DNA for the CDR3: TGTGCCAGCAGCTTAGCCATCACAGGGGGTATCGCCTACGAGCAGTACTTC. This encodes CASSLAITGGIAYEQYF.

The rearrangement links TRBV5-1 to TRBJ2-1, with 7 nucleotides matching TRBD2. Germline CDR1 is SGHRS and CDR2 is YFSETQ. After removal of 1 base from V and 4 bases from J, the junction contained 5 bases not matched to a gene. CDR3 length equals 15 residues. The CDR3 DNA is TGCGCCAGCAGCTTGTTTAGCGGGCGATACAATGAGCAGTTCTTC. As protein: CASSLFSGRYNEQFF.